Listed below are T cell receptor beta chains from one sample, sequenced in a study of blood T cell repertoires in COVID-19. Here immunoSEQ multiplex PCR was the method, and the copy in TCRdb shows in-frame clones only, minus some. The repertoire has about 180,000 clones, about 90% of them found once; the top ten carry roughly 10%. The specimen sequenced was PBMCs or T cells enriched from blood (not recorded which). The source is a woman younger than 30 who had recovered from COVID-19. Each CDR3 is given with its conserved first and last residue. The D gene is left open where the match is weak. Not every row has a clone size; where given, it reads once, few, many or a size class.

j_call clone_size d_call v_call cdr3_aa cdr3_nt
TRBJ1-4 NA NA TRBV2 CASRSRATNEKLFF TGTGCCAGCAGATCCAGGGCCACTAATGAAAAACTGTTTTTT
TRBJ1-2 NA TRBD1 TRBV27 CASSSKGQGLVDGYTF TGTGCCAGCAGTTCAAAGGGACAGGGGCTAGTGGATGGCTACACCTTC
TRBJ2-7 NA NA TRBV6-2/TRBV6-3 CASSYMGSGQYF TGTGCCAGCAGTTACATGGGCTCCGGGCAGTACTTC
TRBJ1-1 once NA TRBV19 CASSIRRDGGTEAFF TGTGCCAGTAGTATAAGGAGGGATGGGGGCACTGAAGCTTTCTTT
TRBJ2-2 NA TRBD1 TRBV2 CASRGQVNTGELFF TGTGCCAGTCGTGGACAGGTGAACACCGGGGAGCTGTTTTTT
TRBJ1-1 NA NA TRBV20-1 CSARGDTEAFF TGCAGTGCTAGAGGAGACACTGAAGCTTTCTTT
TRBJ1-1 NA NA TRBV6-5 CASTVGGNTEAFF TGTGCCAGCACCGTCGGGGGGAACACTGAAGCTTTCTTT
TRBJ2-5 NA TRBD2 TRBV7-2 CASDNGGAAETQYF TGTGCCAGCGACAACGGGGGGGCCGCAGAGACCCAGTACTTC
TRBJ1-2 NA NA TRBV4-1 CASYDLRGQGGYTF TGCGCCAGCTATGACCTCCGTGGGCAGGGTGGCTACACCTTC
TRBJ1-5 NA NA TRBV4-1 CASSAPGLINQPQHF TGCGCCAGCAGCGCTCCGGGACTGATCAATCAGCCCCAGCATTTT
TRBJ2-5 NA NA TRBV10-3 CAISEGRGETQYF TGTGCCATCAGTGAGGGTCGCGGGGAGACCCAGTACTTC
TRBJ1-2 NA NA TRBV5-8 CASSLFSPGDDGYTF TGTGCCAGCAGCTTGTTCTCCCCGGGTGACGATGGCTACACCTTC
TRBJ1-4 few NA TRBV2 CASSAISIATNEKLFF TGTGCCAGCAGTGCTATTTCCATTGCAACTAATGAAAAACTGTTTTTT
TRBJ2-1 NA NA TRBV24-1 CATSDGGSYNEQFF TGTGCCACCAGTGATGGCGGCTCCTACAATGAGCAGTTCTTC
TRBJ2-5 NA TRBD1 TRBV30 CAWSSGTGRFQETQYF TGTGCCTGGAGTTCCGGGACAGGGCGATTCCAAGAGACCCAGTACTTC
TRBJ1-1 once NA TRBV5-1 CASSLVGETEAFF TGCGCCAGCAGCTTGGTCGGGGAAACTGAAGCTTTCTTT
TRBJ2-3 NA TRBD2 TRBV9 CASSVEASGGAFRSTDTQYF TGTGCCAGCAGCGTAGAGGCCAGCGGGGGGGCCTTTCGTAGCACAGATACGCAGTATTTT
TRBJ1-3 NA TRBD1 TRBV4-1 CASSPHGQGKSDSGNTIYF TGCGCCAGCAGTCCGCATGGACAGGGGAAAAGTGACTCTGGAAACACCATATATTTT
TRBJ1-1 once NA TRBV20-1 CSAGGFEAFF TGCAGCGCGGGCGGTTTTGAAGCTTTCTTT
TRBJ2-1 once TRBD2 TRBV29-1 CSVDRGLAGDYNEQFF TGCAGCGTTGATCGAGGACTAGCGGGAGACTACAATGAGCAGTTCTTC
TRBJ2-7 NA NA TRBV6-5 CASRTGVYEQYF TGTGCCAGCAGGACGGGGGTATACGAGCAGTACTTC
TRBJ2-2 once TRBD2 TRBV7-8 CASSRGGPSSWGAGELFF TGTGCCAGCAGCCGGGGGGGGCCGAGCTCTTGGGGCGCCGGGGAGCTGTTTTTT
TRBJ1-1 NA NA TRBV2 CAVRWGGAEAFF TGTGCCGTGAGGTGGGGGGGCGCTGAAGCTTTCTTT
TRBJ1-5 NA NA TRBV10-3 CAIRPDRPNQPQHF TGTGCCATCAGACCCGACAGGCCCAATCAGCCCCAGCATTTT
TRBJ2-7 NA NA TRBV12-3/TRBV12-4 CASSLGGALYF TGTGCCAGCAGTTTAGGGGGCGCTTTGTACTTC
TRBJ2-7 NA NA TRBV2 CASRDSGGSSYEQYF TGTGCCAGCAGGGACTCTGGCGGCAGCTCCTACGAGCAGTACTTC
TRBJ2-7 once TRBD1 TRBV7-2 CASSPRTGDGEQYF TGTGCCAGCAGCCCCCGGACAGGGGACGGGGAACAGTACTTC
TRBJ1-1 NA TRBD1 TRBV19 CASSIPGGMNTEAFF TGTGCCAGTAGTATACCAGGGGGGATGAACACTGAAGCTTTCTTT
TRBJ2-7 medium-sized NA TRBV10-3 CAISESEEGSYEQYF TGTGCCATCAGTGAGTCTGAGGAGGGTAGCTACGAGCAGTACTTC
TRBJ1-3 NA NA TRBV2 CASSIRGNTIYF TGTGCCAGCTCCATCCGGGGAAACACCATATATTTT
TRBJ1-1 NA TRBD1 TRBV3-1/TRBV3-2 CASSQEGQPNTEAFF TGTGCCAGCAGCCAAGAGGGACAGCCGAACACTGAAGCTTTCTTT
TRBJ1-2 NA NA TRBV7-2 CASSQDSNYGYTF TGTGCCAGCAGCCAGGACAGTAACTATGGCTACACCTTC
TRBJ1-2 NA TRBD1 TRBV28 CASSSSGTAYYGYTF TGTGCCAGCAGTTCTTCTGGGACAGCTTACTATGGCTACACCTTC
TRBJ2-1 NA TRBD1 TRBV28 CASSPQGTGAYNEQFF TGTGCCAGCAGTCCCCAGGGGACAGGGGCCTACAATGAGCAGTTCTTC
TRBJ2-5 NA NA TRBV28 CASSLAGETQYF TGTGCCAGCAGTTTAGCCGGAGAGACCCAGTACTTC
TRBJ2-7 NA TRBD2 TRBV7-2 CASSLSSLGLAGHEQYF TGTGCCAGCAGCTTATCGTCGTTGGGACTAGCGGGCCACGAGCAGTACTTC
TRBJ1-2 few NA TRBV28 CASSLTGENYGYTF TGTGCCAGCAGTTTAACGGGGGAGAACTATGGCTACACCTTC
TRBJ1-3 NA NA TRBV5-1 CASSLTLAGNTIYF TGCGCCAGCAGCTTGACCTTGGCGGGAAATACCATATATTTT
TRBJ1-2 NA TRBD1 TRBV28 CASSPPGQGGGYTF TGTGCCAGCAGCCCTCCGGGACAGGGAGGGGGCTACACCTTC